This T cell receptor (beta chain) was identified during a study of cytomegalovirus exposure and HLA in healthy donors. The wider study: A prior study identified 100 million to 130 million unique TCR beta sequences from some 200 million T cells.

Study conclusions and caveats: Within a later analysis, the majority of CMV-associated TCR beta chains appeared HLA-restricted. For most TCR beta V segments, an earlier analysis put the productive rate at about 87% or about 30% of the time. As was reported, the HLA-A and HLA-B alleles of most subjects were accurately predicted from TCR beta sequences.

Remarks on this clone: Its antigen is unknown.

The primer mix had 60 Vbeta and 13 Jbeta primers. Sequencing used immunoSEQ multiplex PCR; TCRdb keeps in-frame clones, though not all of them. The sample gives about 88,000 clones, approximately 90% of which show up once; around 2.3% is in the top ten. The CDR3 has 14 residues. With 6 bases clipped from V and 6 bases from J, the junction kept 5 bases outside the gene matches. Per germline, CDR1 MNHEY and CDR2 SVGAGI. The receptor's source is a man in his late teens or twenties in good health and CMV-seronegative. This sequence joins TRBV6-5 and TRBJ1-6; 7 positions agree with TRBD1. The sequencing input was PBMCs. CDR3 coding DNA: TGTGCCAGCAGCCGTGGACAGGTTAATTCACCCCTCCACTTT. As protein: CASSRGQVNSPLHF.